These 8 T cell receptor beta chains originate from one sample sequenced in a study of technical replicates of blood from several donors. Clones were sequenced by immunoSEQ multiplex PCR, and TCRdb holds only the in-frame ones, with some missing. This table holds roughly 80,000 clones, around 94% found once. Sequenced: T cells isolated from PBMCs. Receptors originate from a human donor in good health.

This rearrangement joins TRBV2 to TRBJ2-1; D gene unclear. This CDR3 spans 9 amino acids. CDR1 and CDR2 (germline): SNHLY, FYNNEI. Trimming removed 8 bases from V and 9 bases from J, with 5 bases in between. The CDR3 sequence is CASYGEQFF. CDR3 DNA sequence: TGTGCCAGCTACGGTGAGCAGTTCTTC. The variable domain in full, with the rest retrieved from reference TRBV2 and TRBJ2-1, is EPEVTQTPSHQVTQMGQEVILRCVPISNHLYFYWYRQILGQKVEFLVSFYNNEISEKSEIFDDQFSVERPDGSNFTLKIRSTKLEDSAMYFCASYGEQFFGPGTRLTVL.

The chain has TRBV7-8 and TRBJ2-5; TRBD1 might be the D (6 bases). Per germline, CDR1 SGHVS and CDR2 FQNEAQ. The length of the CDR3 is 14 residues. V dropped 5 bases and J dropped 4 bases, with 14 bases sitting between them. CDR3 DNA sequence: TGTGCCAGCAGCCCAGACTGGGGGCCAGAGACCCAGTACTTC. Encoded protein: CASSPDWGPETQYF.

The gene calls are TRBV25-1 and TRBJ2-5; 9 positions match TRBD1. The end of the DNA is better explained by TRBJ2-7, so the J call may be wrong. Germline loops: CDR1 MGHDK, CDR2 SYGVNS. This CDR3 has 14 amino acids. The CDR3 nucleotides are TGTGCCAGCAGTGAACCGGGACAGGGTGCCGAGCAGTACTTC. Translation gives CASSEPGQGAEQYF.

The chain uses TRBV7-3 and TRBJ2-2, with D possibly TRBD1 on 5 matching bases. Trimming took 5 bases from V and 5 from J, leaving 18 bases between them. This CDR3 is built from 16 residues. CDR1 and CDR2 from the germline V gene are SGHTA and FQGTGA. The CDR3 DNA sequence: TGTGCCAGCAGCCCTACCTCCGACAGACTGACCGGGGAGCTGTTTTTT. Translation gives CASSPTSDRLTGELFF. Combining the CDR3 with reference TRBV7-3 and TRBJ2-2 gives the whole variable domain GAGVSQTPSNKVTEKGKYVELRCDPISGHTALYWYRQSLGQGPEFLIYFQGTGAADDSGLPNDRFFAVRPEGSVSTLKIQRTERGDSAVYLCASSPTSDRLTGELFFGEGSRLTVL.

V usage is TRBV18 and J usage is TRBJ1-5, with TRBD1 identical over 7 bases. CDR3 length: 15 residues. From germline, CDR1 is KGHSH and CDR2 LQKENI. V shed 6 bases, J shed 2 bases, and the junction held 7 bases outside the gene matches. CDR3 residues: CASSPRQGGNQPQHF. CDR3 DNA: TGTGCCAGCTCGCCCCGACAGGGAGGCAATCAGCCCCAGCATTTT.

Here the CDR3 reads CASSYSGTANTGELFF. The DNA for the CDR3 is TGTGCCAGCAGTTACTCCGGGACAGCGAACACCGGGGAGCTGTTTTTT. The gene calls are TRBV6-5 and TRBJ2-2, with TRBD1 identical over 7 bases. The V gene's germline CDR1 is MNHEY and CDR2 SVGAGI. CDR3 length: 16 residues. J lost 0 bases, V lost 0 bases, and 1 base had no gene match.

V and J are TRBV6-5 and TRBJ2-7, with 13 nucleotides matching TRBD2. Per germline, CDR1 MNHEY and CDR2 SVGAGI. After removal of 5 bases from V and 7 bases from J, the junction contained 5 bases not matched to a gene. This CDR3 comprises 14 residues. CDR3 residues: CASSTTGLAGEQYF. The CDR3, as DNA: TGTGCCAGCAGTACTACGGGACTAGCGGGGGAGCAGTACTTC.

This clone was recorded a few times. The V and J genes are TRBV14 and TRBJ1-2, with D possibly being TRBD1 (6 bases). Trimming pared 4 bases from V and 3 bases from J, leaving 18 bases between. This CDR3 spans 16 amino acids. CDR1 and CDR2 from the germline V gene are SGHDN and FVKESK. CDR3 coding DNA: TGTGCCAGCAGCCCCCAAACCCAACAGGGCTACTATGGCTACACCTTC. It translates to CASSPQTQQGYYGYTF.